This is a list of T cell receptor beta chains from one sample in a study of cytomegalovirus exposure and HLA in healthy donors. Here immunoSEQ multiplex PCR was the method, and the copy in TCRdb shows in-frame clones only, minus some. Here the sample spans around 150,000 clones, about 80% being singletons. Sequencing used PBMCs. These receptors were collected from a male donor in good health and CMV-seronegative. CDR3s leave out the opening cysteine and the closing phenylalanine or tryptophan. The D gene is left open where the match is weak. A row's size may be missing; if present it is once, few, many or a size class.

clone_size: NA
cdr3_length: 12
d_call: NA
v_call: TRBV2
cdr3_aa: ASSDGNRAGGYT

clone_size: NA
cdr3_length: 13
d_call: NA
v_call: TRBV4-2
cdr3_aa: ASSQDPEGNTEAF

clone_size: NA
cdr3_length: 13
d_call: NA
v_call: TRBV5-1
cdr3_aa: ASSWVAGTNEKLF

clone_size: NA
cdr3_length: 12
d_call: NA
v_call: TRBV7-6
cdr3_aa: ASSPGQSLGELF

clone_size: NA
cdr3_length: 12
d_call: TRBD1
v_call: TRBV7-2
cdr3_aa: ASSPGQGRGEQY

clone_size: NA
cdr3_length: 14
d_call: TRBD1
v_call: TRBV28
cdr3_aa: ASSYGTGDFNYEQY

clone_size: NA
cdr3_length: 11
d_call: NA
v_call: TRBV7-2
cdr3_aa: ASSLWGLGEQF

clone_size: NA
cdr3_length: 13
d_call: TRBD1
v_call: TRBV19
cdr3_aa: ASSLGTAGANVLT

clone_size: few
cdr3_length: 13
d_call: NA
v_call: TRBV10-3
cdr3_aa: AISESNIRSQPQH

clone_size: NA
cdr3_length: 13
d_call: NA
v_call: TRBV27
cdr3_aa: ASSWQGSGANVLT

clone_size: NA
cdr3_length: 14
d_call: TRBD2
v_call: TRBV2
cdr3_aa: ASKGFTGGRTGELF

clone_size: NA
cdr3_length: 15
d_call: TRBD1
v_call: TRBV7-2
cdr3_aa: ASSPTRQGLSPGELF

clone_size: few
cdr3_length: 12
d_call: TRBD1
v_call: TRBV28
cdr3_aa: ASRQGALREKLF

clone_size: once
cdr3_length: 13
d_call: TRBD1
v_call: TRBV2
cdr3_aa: ASSLTGYRKDEQY

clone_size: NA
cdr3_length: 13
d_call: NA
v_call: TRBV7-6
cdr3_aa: ASSPPGKGNTEAF

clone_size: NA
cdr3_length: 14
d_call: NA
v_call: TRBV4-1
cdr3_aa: ASSQGADSTAYEQY

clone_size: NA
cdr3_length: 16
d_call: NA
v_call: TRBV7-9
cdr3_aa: ASSFPPGSGPANYGYT

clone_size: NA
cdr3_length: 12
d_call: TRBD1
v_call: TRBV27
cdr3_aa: ASSLGRGHNEQF

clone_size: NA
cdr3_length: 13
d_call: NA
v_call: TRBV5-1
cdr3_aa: ASSLDGRGGTEAF

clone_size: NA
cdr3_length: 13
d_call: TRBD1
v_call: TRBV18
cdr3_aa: ASSPQGQGNTEAF

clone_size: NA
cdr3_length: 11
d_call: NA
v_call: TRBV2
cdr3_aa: ASSSGSWQPQH

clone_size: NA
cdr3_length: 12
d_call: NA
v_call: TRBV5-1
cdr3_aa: ASSPFGTYNEQF